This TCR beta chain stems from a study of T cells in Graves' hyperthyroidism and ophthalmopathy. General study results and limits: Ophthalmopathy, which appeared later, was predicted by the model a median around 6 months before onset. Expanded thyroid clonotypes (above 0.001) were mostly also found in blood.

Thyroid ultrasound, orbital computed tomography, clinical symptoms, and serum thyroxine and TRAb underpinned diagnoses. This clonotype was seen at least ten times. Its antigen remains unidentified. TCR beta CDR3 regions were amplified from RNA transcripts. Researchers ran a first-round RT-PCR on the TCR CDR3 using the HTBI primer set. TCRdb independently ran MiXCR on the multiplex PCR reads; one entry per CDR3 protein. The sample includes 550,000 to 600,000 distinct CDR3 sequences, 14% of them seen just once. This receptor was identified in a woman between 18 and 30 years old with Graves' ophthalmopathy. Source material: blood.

CDR3 coding DNA: TGCAGTGCTAAACTAGCGGACTCCCAAGAGACCCAGTACTTC. It translates to CSAKLADSQETQYF. The chain links TRBV20-1 to TRBJ2-5; 8 positions agree with TRBD2. CDR1 is DFQATT and CDR2 is SNEGSKA in the germline V gene (reference sequence). This CDR3 has 14 residues. Trimming cost V 4 bases and J 1 base; bases outside gene matches: 5.